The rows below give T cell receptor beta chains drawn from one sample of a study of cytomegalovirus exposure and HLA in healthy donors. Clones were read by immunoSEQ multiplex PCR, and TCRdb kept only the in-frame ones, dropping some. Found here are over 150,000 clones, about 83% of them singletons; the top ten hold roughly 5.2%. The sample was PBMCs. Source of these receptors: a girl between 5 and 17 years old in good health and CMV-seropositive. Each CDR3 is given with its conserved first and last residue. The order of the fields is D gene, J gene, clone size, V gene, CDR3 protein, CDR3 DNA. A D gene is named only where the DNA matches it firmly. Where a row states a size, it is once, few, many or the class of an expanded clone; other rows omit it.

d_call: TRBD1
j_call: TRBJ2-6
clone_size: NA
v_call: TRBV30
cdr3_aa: CAWSAGGYGANVLTF
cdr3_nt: TGTGCCTGGAGTGCAGGGGGCTATGGGGCCAACGTCCTGACTTTC

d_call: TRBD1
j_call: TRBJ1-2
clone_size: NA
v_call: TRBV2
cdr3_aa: CASSGTGWGYTF
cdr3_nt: TGTGCCAGCAGTGGGACAGGGTGGGGCTACACCTTC

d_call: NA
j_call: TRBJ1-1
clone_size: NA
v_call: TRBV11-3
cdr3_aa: CASSFSGVSTEAFF
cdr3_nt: TGTGCCAGCAGCTTCTCAGGGGTTTCCACTGAAGCTTTCTTT

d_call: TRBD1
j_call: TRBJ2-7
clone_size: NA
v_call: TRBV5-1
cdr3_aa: CASSYGQGYEQYF
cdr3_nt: TGCGCCAGCAGCTATGGACAGGGGTACGAGCAGTACTTC

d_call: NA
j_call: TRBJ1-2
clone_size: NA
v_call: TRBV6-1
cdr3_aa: CASSEALSRVYGYTF
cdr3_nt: TGTGCCAGCAGTGAGGCCCTGAGCAGGGTCTATGGCTACACCTTC

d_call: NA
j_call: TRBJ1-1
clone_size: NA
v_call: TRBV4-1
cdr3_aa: CASSQDWAEAFF
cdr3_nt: TGCGCCAGCAGCCAAGACTGGGCCGAAGCTTTCTTT

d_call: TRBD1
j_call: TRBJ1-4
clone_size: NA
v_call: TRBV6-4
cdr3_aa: CASRASGTGGEKLFF
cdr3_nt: TGTGCCAGCAGGGCCTCCGGGACAGGGGGCGAGAAACTGTTTTTT

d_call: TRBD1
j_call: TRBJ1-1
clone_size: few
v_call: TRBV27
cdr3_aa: CASSPGQGWTEAFF
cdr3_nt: TGTGCCAGCAGTCCCGGACAGGGGTGGACTGAAGCTTTCTTT

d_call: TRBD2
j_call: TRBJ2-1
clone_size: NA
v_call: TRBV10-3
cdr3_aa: CAISESTSVPYNEQFF
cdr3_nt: TGTGCCATCAGTGAGTCGACTAGCGTCCCCTACAATGAGCAGTTCTTC

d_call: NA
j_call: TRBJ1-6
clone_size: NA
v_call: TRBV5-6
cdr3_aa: CASSSDGASSNSPLHF
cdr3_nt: TGTGCCAGCAGCTCAGATGGGGCCTCATCTAATTCACCCCTCCACTTT

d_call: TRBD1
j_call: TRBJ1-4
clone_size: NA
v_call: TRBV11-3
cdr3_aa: CASSFGDRAGEKLFF
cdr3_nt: TGTGCCAGCAGCTTTGGAGACAGGGCAGGGGAAAAACTGTTTTTT

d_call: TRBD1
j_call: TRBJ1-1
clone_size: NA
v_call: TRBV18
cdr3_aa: CASSPDRGRNTEAFF
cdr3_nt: TGTGCCAGCTCACCAGACAGGGGTCGAAACACTGAAGCTTTCTTT

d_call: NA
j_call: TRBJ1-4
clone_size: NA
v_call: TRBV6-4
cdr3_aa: CASSDSAGTNEKLFF
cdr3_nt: TGTGCCAGCAGTGACTCGGCAGGAACTAATGAAAAACTGTTTTTT

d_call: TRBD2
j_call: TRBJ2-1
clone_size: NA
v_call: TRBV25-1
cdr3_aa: CASSSRTSGAYNEQFF
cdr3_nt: TGTGCCAGCAGTTCTCGGACTAGCGGGGCGTACAATGAGCAGTTCTTC

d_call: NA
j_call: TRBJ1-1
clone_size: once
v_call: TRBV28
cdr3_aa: CASSFWGQGIGF
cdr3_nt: NA

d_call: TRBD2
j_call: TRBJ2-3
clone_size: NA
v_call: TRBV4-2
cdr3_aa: CASSRRAPGGRTDTQYF
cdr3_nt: TGTGCCAGCAGCCGCCGGGCTCCGGGGGGACGGACAGATACGCAGTATTTT

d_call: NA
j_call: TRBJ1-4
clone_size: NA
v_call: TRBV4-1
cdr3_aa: CASSQDGMVGPTYEKLFF
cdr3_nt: TGCGCCAGCAGCCAAGACGGTATGGTGGGCCCGACATATGAAAAACTGTTTTTT

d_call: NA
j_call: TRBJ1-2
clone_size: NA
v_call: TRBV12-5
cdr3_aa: CASGLSVGYTF
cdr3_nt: TGTGCTAGTGGTTTGTCCGTGGGCTACACCTTC

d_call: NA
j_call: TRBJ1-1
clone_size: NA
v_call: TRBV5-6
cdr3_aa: CASSLKPQATEAFF
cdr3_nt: TGTGCCAGCAGCTTGAAACCGCAGGCCACTGAAGCTTTCTTT

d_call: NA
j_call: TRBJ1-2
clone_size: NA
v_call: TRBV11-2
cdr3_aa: CASSSGGGVNGYTF
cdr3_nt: TGTGCCAGCAGCTCGGGAGGGGGGGTCAATGGCTACACCTTC

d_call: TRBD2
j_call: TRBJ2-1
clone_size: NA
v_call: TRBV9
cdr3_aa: CASNEAGGQGEQFF
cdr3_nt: TGTGCCAGCAACGAAGCGGGGGGGCAAGGTGAGCAGTTCTTC

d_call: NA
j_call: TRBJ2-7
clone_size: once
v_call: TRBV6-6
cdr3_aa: CASSYSREVEQYF
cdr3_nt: TGTGCCAGCAGTTACTCGAGAGAGGTCGAGCAGTACTTC

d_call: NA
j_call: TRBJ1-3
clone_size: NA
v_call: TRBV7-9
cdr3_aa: CASSSGSAGNTIYF
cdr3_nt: TGTGCCAGCAGCTCTGGTTCGGCTGGAAACACCATATATTTT

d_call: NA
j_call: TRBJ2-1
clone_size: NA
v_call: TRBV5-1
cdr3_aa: CASSLAEGNEQFF
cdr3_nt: TGCGCCAGCAGCTTGGCCGAGGGAAATGAGCAGTTCTTC

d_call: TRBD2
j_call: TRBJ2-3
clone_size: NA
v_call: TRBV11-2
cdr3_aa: CASSPGLAGGRSTDTQYF
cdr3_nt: TGTGCCAGCAGCCCCGGACTAGCGGGGGGGCGAAGCACAGATACGCAGTATTTT

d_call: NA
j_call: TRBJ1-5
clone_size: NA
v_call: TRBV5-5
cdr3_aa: CASSLVSGFNQPQHF
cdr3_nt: TGTGCCAGCAGCTTGGTATCAGGGTTCAATCAGCCCCAGCATTTT

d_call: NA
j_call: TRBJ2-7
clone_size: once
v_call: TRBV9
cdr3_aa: CASSSSAFGSYEQYF
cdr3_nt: TGTGCCAGCAGCTCGAGCGCATTTGGGTCCTACGAGCAGTACTTC

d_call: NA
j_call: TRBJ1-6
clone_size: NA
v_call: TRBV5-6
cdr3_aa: CASSLAGSSYNSPLHF
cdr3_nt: TGTGCCAGCAGCTTGGCGGGGAGCTCCTATAATTCACCCCTCCACTTT

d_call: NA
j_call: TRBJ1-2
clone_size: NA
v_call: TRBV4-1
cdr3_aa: CASSQEGGFRVYGYTF
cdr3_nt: TGCGCCAGCAGCCAAGAAGGGGGATTCAGGGTCTATGGCTACACCTTC

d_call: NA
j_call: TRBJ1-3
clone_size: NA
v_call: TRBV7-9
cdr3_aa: CASSVEDRPGNTIYF
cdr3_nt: TGTGCCAGCAGCGTAGAGGACAGACCGGGAAACACCATATATTTT

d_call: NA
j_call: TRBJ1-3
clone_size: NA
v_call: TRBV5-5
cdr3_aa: CASSPRLIAGNTIYF
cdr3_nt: TGTGCCAGCAGCCCGCGACTAATAGCTGGAAACACCATATATTTT

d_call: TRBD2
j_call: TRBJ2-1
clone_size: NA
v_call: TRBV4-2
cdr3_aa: CASSPIASGGAQNEQFF
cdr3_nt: TGTGCCAGCAGCCCAATCGCAAGCGGGGGGGCCCAGAATGAGCAGTTCTTC

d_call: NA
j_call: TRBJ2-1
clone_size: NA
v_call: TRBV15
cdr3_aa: CATSRDLGVNEQFF
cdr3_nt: TGTGCCACCAGCAGAGATCTGGGAGTGAATGAGCAGTTCTTC

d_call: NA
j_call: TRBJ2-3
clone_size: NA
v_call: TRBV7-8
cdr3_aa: CASSGPWLDTQYF
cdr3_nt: TGTGCCAGCAGCGGGCCGTGGTTAGATACGCAGTATTTT

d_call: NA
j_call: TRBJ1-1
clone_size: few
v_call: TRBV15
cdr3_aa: CATSGGRLMNTEAFF
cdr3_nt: TGTGCCACCAGCGGCGGGAGGCTGATGAACACTGAAGCTTTCTTT

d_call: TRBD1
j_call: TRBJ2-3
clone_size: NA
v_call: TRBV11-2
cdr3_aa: CASSLDDRGGGTDTQYF
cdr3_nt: TGTGCCAGCAGCTTAGATGACAGGGGAGGTGGGACAGATACGCAGTATTTT

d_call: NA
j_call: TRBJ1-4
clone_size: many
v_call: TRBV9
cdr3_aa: CASSPRGEKLFF
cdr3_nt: TGTGCCAGCAGCCCAAGGGGGGAAAAACTGTTTTTT

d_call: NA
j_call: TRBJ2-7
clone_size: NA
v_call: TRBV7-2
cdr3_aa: CASSFFVGGTYEQYF
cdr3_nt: TGTGCCAGCAGCTTCTTCGTTGGCGGAACCTACGAGCAGTACTTC

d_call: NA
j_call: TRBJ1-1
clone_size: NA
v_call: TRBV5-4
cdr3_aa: CASSPGNTEAFF
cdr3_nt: TGTGCCAGCAGCCCAGGGAACACTGAAGCTTTCTTT

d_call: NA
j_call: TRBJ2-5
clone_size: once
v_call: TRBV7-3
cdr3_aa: CASSLDGQQETQYF
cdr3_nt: TGTGCCAGCAGCTTAGACGGACAACAAGAGACCCAGTACTTC

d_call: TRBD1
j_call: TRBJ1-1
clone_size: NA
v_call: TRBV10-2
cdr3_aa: CASSQTGTGLNTEAFF
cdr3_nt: TGCGCCAGCAGTCAAACCGGGACAGGCTTGAACACTGAAGCTTTCTTT

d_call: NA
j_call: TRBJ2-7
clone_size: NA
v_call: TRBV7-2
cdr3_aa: CASSRARLSEQYF
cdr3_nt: TGTGCCAGCAGCCGAGCCCGATTGTCCGAGCAGTACTTC

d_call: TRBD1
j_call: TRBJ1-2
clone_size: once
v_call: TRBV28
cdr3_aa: CASSLDRVGIGYTF
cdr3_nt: TGTGCCAGCAGTTTGGACAGGGTCGGGATTGGCTACACCTTC

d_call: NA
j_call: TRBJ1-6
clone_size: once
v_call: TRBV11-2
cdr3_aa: CASSPVLHSPLHF
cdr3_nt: TGTGCCAGCAGCCCCGTCCTTCATTCACCCCTCCACTTT

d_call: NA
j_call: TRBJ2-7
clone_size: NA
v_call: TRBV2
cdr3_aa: CASSEFRGGSYEQYF
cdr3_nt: TGTGCCAGCAGTGAGTTCAGGGGCGGCTCCTACGAGCAGTACTTC

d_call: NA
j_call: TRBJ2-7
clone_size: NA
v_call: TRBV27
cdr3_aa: CASSFGRSYEQYF
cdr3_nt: TGTGCCAGCAGTTTCGGGAGATCCTACGAGCAGTACTTC

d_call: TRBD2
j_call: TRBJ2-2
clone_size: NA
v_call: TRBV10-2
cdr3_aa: CATRGGARGHTGELFF
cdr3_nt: TGCGCCACCCGGGGGGGTGCGCGGGGGCACACCGGGGAGCTGTTTTTT

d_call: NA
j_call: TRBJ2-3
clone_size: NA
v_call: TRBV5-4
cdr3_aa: CASTQGGGRDTQYF
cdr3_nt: TGTGCCAGCACCCAAGGGGGGGGGCGAGATACGCAGTATTTT

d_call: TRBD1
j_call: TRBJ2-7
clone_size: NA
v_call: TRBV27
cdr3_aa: CASSFLDRGHEQYF
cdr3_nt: TGTGCCAGCAGCTTTCTCGACAGGGGGCACGAGCAGTACTTC

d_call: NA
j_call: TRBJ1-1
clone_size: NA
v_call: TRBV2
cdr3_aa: CASRIRPGGTEAFF
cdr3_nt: TGTGCCAGCAGGATCCGCCCGGGGGGCACTGAAGCTTTCTTT

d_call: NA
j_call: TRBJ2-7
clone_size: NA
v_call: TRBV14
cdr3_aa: CASSLRSYEQYF
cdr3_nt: TGTGCCAGCAGCTTAAGGAGCTACGAGCAGTACTTC

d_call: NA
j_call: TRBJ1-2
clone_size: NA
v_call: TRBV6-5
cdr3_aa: CASTPQGGANYGYTF
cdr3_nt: TGTGCCAGCACCCCGCAGGGAGGGGCTAACTATGGCTACACCTTC

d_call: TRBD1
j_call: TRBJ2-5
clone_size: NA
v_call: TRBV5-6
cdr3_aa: CASSLGQVMKWTQYF
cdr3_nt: TGTGCCAGCAGCTTAGGACAGGTGATGAAGTGGACCCAGTACTTC